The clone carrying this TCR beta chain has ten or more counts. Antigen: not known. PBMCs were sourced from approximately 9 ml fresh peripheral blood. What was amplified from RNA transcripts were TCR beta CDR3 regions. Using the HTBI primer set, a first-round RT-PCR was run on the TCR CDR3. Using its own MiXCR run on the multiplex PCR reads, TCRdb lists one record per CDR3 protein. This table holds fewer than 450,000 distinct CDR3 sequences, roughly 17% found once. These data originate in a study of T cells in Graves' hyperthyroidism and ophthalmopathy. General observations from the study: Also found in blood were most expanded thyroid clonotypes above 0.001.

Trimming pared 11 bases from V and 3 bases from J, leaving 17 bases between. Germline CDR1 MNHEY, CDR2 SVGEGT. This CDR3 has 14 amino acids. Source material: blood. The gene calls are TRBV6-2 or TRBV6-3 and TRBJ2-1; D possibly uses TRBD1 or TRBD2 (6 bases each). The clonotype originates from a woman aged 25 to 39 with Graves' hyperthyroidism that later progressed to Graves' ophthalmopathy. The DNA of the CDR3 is TGTGCCTCCCGGGGGCCCGACGGCTACAATGAGCAGTTCTTC. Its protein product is CASRGPDGYNEQFF.